These T cell receptor beta chains were read from a single sample in a study of OX40 agonist ivuxolimab in advanced cancers. The repertoire was sequenced with immunoSEQ multiplex PCR; TCRdb's copy has only in-frame clones and lacks some. The sample includes about 75,000 clones, roughly 81% seen only once; the top ten take under 20%. The sequencing here drew on CD4+ or CD8+ T cells sorted from blood, taken in a trial of the OX40 agonist ivuxolimab. The receptors shown here come from an adult with an advanced solid tumor such as melanoma, head and neck, liver or kidney cancer. CDR3s include the opening cysteine and the closing phenylalanine or tryptophan. D genes are given only for firm matches. Only part of the rows carry a size: once, few, many, or a class if the clone is expanded.

TRBD2,TRBV5-1,-,TRBJ2-1,TGCGCCAGCAGCATGACTAGCGGGAGTTATGAGCAGTTCTTC,CASSMTSGSYEQFF
TRBD1,TRBV19,once,TRBJ2-5,TGTGCCAGTAGTTCGACAGGGGGCGCCGGGACCCAGTACTTC,CASSSTGGAGTQYF
TRBD2,TRBV11-3,-,TRBJ2-5,TGTGCCAGCAGCTTTAGCACGCGCGGGAGAGGAGAGACCCAGTACTTC,CASSFSTRGRGETQYF
-,TRBV6-5,-,TRBJ1-1,TGTGCCAGCAGTTCGGGCAGGCTGAACACTGAAGCTTTCTTT,CASSSGRLNTEAFF
TRBD2,TRBV6-5,once,TRBJ2-7,TGTGCCAGCAGCTTAGCGGGAGTAAACGAGCAGTACTTC,CASSLAGVNEQYF
-,TRBV28,-,TRBJ2-1,TGTGCCAGCAGCCTCGTCGGGGTGTCCTACAATGAGCAGTTCTTC,CASSLVGVSYNEQFF
-,TRBV7-9,-,TRBJ2-7,TGTGCCAGCAGCCAAGCATTAAGCGCCGGCTACGAGCAGTACTTC,CASSQALSAGYEQYF
-,TRBV6-5,-,TRBJ2-7,TGTGCCAGCAGGGGCATCTTTAGCGGATCCTACGAGCAGTACTTC,CASRGIFSGSYEQYF
-,TRBV5-1,-,TRBJ2-3,TGCGCCAGCAGCATCGACAGACTATACACAGATACGCAGTATTTT,CASSIDRLYTDTQYF
-,TRBV7-2,once,TRBJ2-7,TGTGCCAGCAGCAAGACCAGCGGACCCTACGAGCAGTACTTC,CASSKTSGPYEQYF
TRBD1,TRBV5-4,-,TRBJ2-1,TGTGCCAGCAGCTTGGGGGGACAGCGGGAGCAGTTCTTC,CASSLGGQREQFF
TRBD1,TRBV7-9,-,TRBJ2-1,TGTGCCAGCAGCTTAGGGCAGGGGGCTTACAATGAGCAGTTCTTC,CASSLGQGAYNEQFF
TRBD1,TRBV6-6,-,TRBJ2-7,TGTGCCAGCAGTCAACAACGACAGGGAGAGCAGTACTTC,CASSQQRQGEQYF
-,TRBV28,-,TRBJ1-4,TGTGCCAGCACCAAAGCAAGGACAGCAGGAGTTGAAAAACTGTTTTTT,CASTKARTAGVEKLFF
-,TRBV6-5,-,TRBJ2-1,TGTGCCAGCAGCAGGACCCCGAACAATGAGCAGTTCTTC,CASSRTPNNEQFF
TRBD2,TRBV5-5,once,TRBJ2-3,TGTGCCAGCAGCCATGGAGCGGGAGTGGGCACAGATACGCAGTATTTT,CASSHGAGVGTDTQYF
TRBD2,TRBV11-3,-,TRBJ2-1,TGTGCCAGCAGCGCAGGGACTAGCGGGAGGAATGAGCAGTTCTTC,CASSAGTSGRNEQFF